This T cell receptor beta chain was documented in a study of T cell responses to AZD1222 COVID-19 vaccine. The CDR3 length is 13 residues. The germline V gene encodes CDR1 SEHNR and CDR2 FQNEAQ (reference sequence). J lost 8 bases, V lost 11 bases, and 11 bases had no gene match. Overall study results and limits: White British donors predominated, females outnumbered males, and clonal diversity was possibly underestimated. Unmutated regions of variants are reportedly targeted by nearly half of spike-specific TCRs. Once two AZD1222 doses were given, Spike-specific TCR breadth and depth went up.

Of note for this clone: Its antigen is currently unknown.

Method: immunoSEQ multiplex PCR; TCRdb's copy keeps in-frame clones and lacks some. The data show some 120,000 clones, roughly 85% seen once. The receptor was derived from an adult in good health. The sequences come from peripheral blood, collected on day 0 of MenACWY control vaccination. The V and J genes are TRBV7-9 and TRBJ2-1; TRBD2 matches at 8 bases. CDR3 coding DNA: TGTGCCTTCCTAGGGACTAGGGTCTATGAGCAGTTCTTC. This sequence encodes CAFLGTRVYEQFF.